The T cell receptor (beta chain) under discussion was sequenced for a study of cytomegalovirus exposure and HLA in healthy donors. The PCR had 60 Vbeta and 13 Jbeta primers. The data were produced by immunoSEQ multiplex PCR, yet TCRdb's version contains in-frame clones alone and is incomplete. The table lists about 120,000 clones, around 60% of them singletons, with just under 9.5% in the top ten. Per germline, CDR1 SGDLS and CDR2 YYNGEE. J lost 3 bases, V lost 1 base, and 12 bases had no gene match. The CDR3 is 18 amino acids. This chain connects TRBV9 to TRBJ2-1; 8 bases fit TRBD1. The sequence came from a middle-aged woman in good health and CMV-seropositive. Sequencing was performed on PBMCs. The CDR3 DNA reads TGTGCCAGCAGCGTATCCCCCGCCAGGGGGCGCGACTACAATGAGCAGTTCTTC. Encoded protein: CASSVSPARGRDYNEQFF.